One and the same sample provided the 23 T cell receptor beta chains below, sequenced in a study of shared clonotypes between healthy human individuals. The method was immunoSEQ multiplex PCR; TCRdb's version includes in-frame clones alone and lacks a portion of them. The repertoire holds some 690,000 clones, with around 91% as singletons. The sample consisted of memory CD8+ T cells from PBMCs. Subset reported: CD45RO+ cells pooled with CCR7-negative TemRA cells. The receptors originated from a man aged 18 to 30 in good health. Some clones in this sample may be carry-over from other donors' samples.

This chain connects TRBV14 to TRBJ1-4; D uncertain. Germline V gene data show CDR1 as SGHDN and CDR2 as FVKESK. V lost 0 bases, J lost 2 bases, and 4 bases lay in between. This CDR3 region has 14 residues. The CDR3 coding sequence is TGTGCCAGCAGCCAAGAAAGGACTAATGAAAAACTGTTTTTT. Translating gives CASSQERTNEKLFF.

This sequence joins TRBV6-5 and TRBJ2-7; either TRBD1 or TRBD2 may fit D (6 bases each). The CDR3 consists of 14 residues. Germline assignment: CDR1 MNHEY and CDR2 SVGAGI. The ends were cut back, 8 bases at V and 0 bases at J, with 14 bases in the middle. This chain's CDR3 is CASVGGGLSYEQYF. CDR3 DNA sequence: TGTGCCAGCGTGGGTGGGGGGCTCTCCTACGAGCAGTACTTC.

The chain links TRBV10-2 to TRBJ1-2; a weak D match, TRBD1 (5 bases). Deletions cut 0 bases from V and 8 bases from J, with 16 bases between. CDR1 WSHSY and CDR2 SAAADI come from the germline V gene. This CDR3 is built from 15 residues. The CDR3 is CASSESSRVVEGYTF. CDR3 DNA sequence: TGCGCCAGCAGTGAGTCGTCCAGGGTCGTCGAGGGCTACACCTTC.

The chain employs TRBV7-9 and TRBJ2-1; no clear D gene. In germline, CDR1 is SEHNR, CDR2 FQNEAQ (reference sequence). The CDR3 is made up of 11 amino acids. Written as DNA, the CDR3 is TGTACCACAGACTCCTACAATGAGCAGTTCTTC. It translates to CTTDSYNEQFF.

V gene TRBV5-1 combines with J gene TRBJ1-2; D gene ambiguous. V was trimmed by 1 base and J by 1 base, leaving 5 bases between them. The CDR3 is 13 amino acids. Per the germline V gene, CDR1 is SGHRS and CDR2 is YFSETQ. The CDR3 region is CASSLMDNYGYTF. CDR3 nucleotides: TGCGCCAGCAGCTTGATGGATAACTATGGCTACACCTTC.

Of note for this clone: Other DNA sequences in the sample encode the same CDR3. The V and J genes are TRBV7-9 and TRBJ1-1; D not certain. Between the trimmed V and J ends, which lost 1 base and 2 bases, there was a span of 2 bases. CDR3 length equals 12 residues. The germline V gene encodes CDR1 SEHNR and CDR2 FQNEAQ (reference sequence). The CDR3 loop reads CASSLVNTEAFF. The CDR3 DNA sequence: TGTGCCAGCAGCTTAGTCAACACTGAAGCTTTCTTT. The full variable domain, with the rest looked up from reference TRBV7-9 and TRBJ1-1, is DTGVSQNPRHKITKRGQNVTFRCDPISEHNRLYWYRQTLGQGPEFLTYFQNEAQLEKSRLLSDRFSAERPKGSFSTLEIQRTEQGDSAMYLCASSLVNTEAFFGQGTRLTVV.

The chain has TRBV6-5 and TRBJ2-4; D tentatively reads TRBD1 or TRBD2 (5 bases each). The V end was cut by 8 bases, the J end by 6 bases, with 11 bases between. Germline loops: CDR1 MNHEY, CDR2 SVGAGI. The CDR3 extends over 12 amino acids. The CDR3 region is CASRGSGNIQYF. DNA for the CDR3: TGTGCCAGCCGGGGCTCCGGAAACATTCAGTACTTC.

The chain employs TRBV6-6 and TRBJ2-7, with D tentatively TRBD1 (6 bases). V shed 5 bases and J shed 1 base, with 15 bases lying between them. The CDR3 totals 15 residues. Germline V gives CDR1 MNHNY, CDR2 SVGAGI (reference sequence). The CDR3 is CASSTQHRESYEQYF. CDR3 nucleotide sequence: TGTGCCAGCAGTACCCAACACAGGGAATCCTACGAGCAGTACTTC.

This chain joins TRBV19 and TRBJ1-5; 7 nucleotides agree with TRBD1. In germline, CDR1 is LNHDA, CDR2 SQIVND (reference sequence). The CDR3 runs 14 residues. J lost 2 bases, V lost 7 bases, and 5 bases had no gene match. CDR3: CASNTGVGNQPQHF. For the CDR3, the DNA is TGTGCCAGTAATACAGGGGTTGGCAATCAGCCCCAGCATTTT.

The CDR3 sequence: CASSLGGGLAKNIQYF. In DNA, the CDR3 is TGTGCCAGCAGCTTGGGTGGGGGACTAGCCAAAAACATTCAGTACTTC. The genes are TRBV7-8 and TRBJ2-4; weak D call: TRBD2 (6 bases). This CDR3 has 16 residues. Germline CDR1 is SGHVS and CDR2 is FQNEAQ. V was shortened by 3 bases and J by 0 bases, with 12 bases between the two germline ends.

The chain joins TRBV10-3 to TRBJ1-2; D remains unclear. The CDR3 is 11 residues long. Trimming removed 0 bases from V and 6 bases from J, with 2 bases in between. Germline V gene sequence: CDR1 ENHRY, CDR2 SYGVKD. The CDR3 nucleotides are TGTGCCATCAGTGAGTCGGATGGCTACACCTTC. It codes for CAISESDGYTF.

The chain couples TRBV19 to TRBJ2-5; 8 bases agree with TRBD2. Losses at the gene ends were 6 bases for V and 2 bases for J; bases not matched to a gene: 5. The CDR3 extends over 14 amino acids. Germline V gene data show CDR1 as LNHDA and CDR2 as SQIVND (reference sequence). CDR3 DNA: TGTGCCAGTAGCACTAGCGGAACTCAAGAGACCCAGTACTTC. Encoded protein: CASSTSGTQETQYF. Full variable domain (missing parts from reference TRBV19 and TRBJ2-5): DGGITQSPKYLFRKEGQNVTLSCEQNLNHDAMYWYRQDPGQGLRLIYYSQIVNDFQKGDIAEGYSVSREKKESFPLTVTSAQKNPTAFYLCASSTSGTQETQYFGPGTRLLVL.

The chain recombines TRBV29-1 with TRBJ2-6; D gene unclear. CDR1 is SQVTM and CDR2 is ANQGSEA in the germline V gene. The CDR3 length is 14 residues. V was clipped by 6 bases and J by 3 bases, with 12 bases between them. The CDR3 DNA reads as TGCAGCGTCCGTACAGACAATGGGGCCAACGTCCTGACTTTC. Translation gives CSVRTDNGANVLTF.

V and J are TRBV19 and TRBJ1-1; maybe TRBD1 (5 bases). V was shortened by 7 bases and J by 1 base, with 10 bases between the two germline ends. The germline CDR1 and CDR2 sequences are LNHDA and SQIVND (reference sequence). The CDR3 covers 13 residues. In nucleotides, the CDR3 is TGTGCCAGTACCATGGGGGGGAACACTGAAGCTTTCTTT. It codes for CASTMGGNTEAFF.

The CDR3 here is CASSQDSENIQYF. The DNA for the CDR3 is TGCGCCAGCAGCCAAGATTCCGAAAACATTCAGTACTTC. The chain couples TRBV4-1 to TRBJ2-4, with D unresolved. The CDR3 runs 13 residues. Germline CDR1 MGHRA, CDR2 YSYEKL. The germline V and J ends were trimmed by 0 bases and 5 bases, with 5 bases remaining between them.

V usage is TRBV11-3 and J usage is TRBJ2-5; 9 bases match TRBD1. V lost 5 bases and J lost 5; bases outside the gene matches: 9. This CDR3 is built from 15 residues. Germline CDR1 reads SGHNT; CDR2 reads YENEEA. The CDR3 DNA sequence: TGTGCCAGCAGCATCAGGGACAGGGAAGGGGAGACCCAGTACTTC. Amino acid sequence: CASSIRDREGETQYF.

The chain is built from TRBV15 and TRBJ2-1, with 8 nucleotides matching TRBD2. The J segment lost 7 bases and the V segment lost 1 base, leaving 12 bases of the junction unmatched. Germline CDR1 and CDR2: LNHNV and YYDKDF (reference sequence). There are 17 residues in the CDR3. Here the CDR3 reads CATSRALWSGSVNEQFF. The CDR3 bases are TGTGCCACCAGCAGAGCCCTTTGGAGCGGGAGTGTAAATGAGCAGTTCTTC.

The chain employs TRBV19 and TRBJ2-3; D gene uncertain. The germline V gene encodes CDR1 LNHDA and CDR2 SQIVND (reference sequence). The CDR3 sequence is 13 residues long. Trimming left V 5 bases short and J 10 bases short, with 16 bases between. In DNA form, the CDR3 reads TGTGCCAGTAGTGCCGCAGTCCGCTCCCCGCAGTATTTT. It specifies CASSAAVRSPQYF. The whole variable domain, remainder taken from reference TRBV19 and TRBJ2-3, is DGGITQSPKYLFRKEGQNVTLSCEQNLNHDAMYWYRQDPGQGLRLIYYSQIVNDFQKGDIAEGYSVSREKKESFPLTVTSAQKNPTAFYLCASSAAVRSPQYFGPGTRLTVL.

This clone is a singleton in its sample. The V call is TRBV7-6, the J call TRBJ1-1, with a weak D call TRBD1 (5 bases). Germline CDR1 is SGHVS and CDR2 is FNYEAQ. V was clipped by 4 bases and J by 6 bases, with 15 bases between them. The CDR3 runs to 14 residues. The CDR3, as DNA: TGTGCCAGCAGCTCATCCTCAGGGCGGCCTGAAGCTTTCTTT. Its protein product is CASSSSSGRPEAFF.

In its sample, this clone was seen a few times. The V and J genes are TRBV9 and TRBJ1-1; a weak D match, TRBD1 (5 bases). Germline values: CDR1 SGDLS, CDR2 YYNGEE. This CDR3 is built from 11 residues. Trimming pared 3 bases from V and 8 bases from J, leaving 8 bases between. The CDR3 loop is CASSEGREAFF. CDR3 coding DNA: TGTGCCAGCAGCGAGGGGCGGGAAGCTTTCTTT.

V is TRBV27 and J is TRBJ2-1; 7 nucleotides line up with TRBD2. This CDR3 has 16 amino acids. Germline V lookup: CDR1 MNHEY, CDR2 SMNVEV (reference sequence). J gave up 9 bases and V 7 bases, and 18 bases lay outside the gene matches. This chain's CDR3 is CASINRREGLFGEQFF. The CDR3 nucleotides are TGTGCCAGCATCAATCGGAGGGAGGGCCTTTTTGGTGAGCAGTTCTTC.

The rearrangement joins TRBV6-5 to TRBJ1-3; 7 bases agree with TRBD1. CDR1 is MNHEY and CDR2 is SVGAGI in the germline V gene. CDR3 size: 15 residues. V lost 4 bases and J lost 2; bases outside the gene matches: 5. CDR3 coding DNA: TGTGCCAGCAGTTCCTCTACAGGGGCTGGAAACACCATATATTTT. It codes for CASSSSTGAGNTIYF.

The V call is TRBV7-9, the J call TRBJ2-1; no clear D gene. Trimming removed 5 bases at V and 0 bases at J, with 11 bases between. The CDR3 is made up of 15 amino acids. Germline V lookup: CDR1 SEHNR, CDR2 FQNEAQ (reference sequence). The CDR3, as DNA: TGTGCCAGCAGCATCCCAGAGAGCTCCTACAATGAGCAGTTCTTC. Its protein product is CASSIPESSYNEQFF.